The present T cell receptor beta chain was sequenced within a study of blood T cell repertoires in COVID-19. About the research overall: Sample material is recorded as cDNA or gDNA derived from T cells, B-cell-depleted T cells, or PBMCs.

Method: immunoSEQ multiplex PCR; TCRdb's copy keeps in-frame clones and lacks some. The data contain some 250,000 clones, approximately 81% of them singletons. Germline V gene sequence: CDR1 LGHDT, CDR2 YNNKEL (reference sequence). Trimming shortened V by 0 bases and J by 6 bases, and 3 bases separated the two germline ends. This CDR3 has 13 amino acids. The receptor comes from a woman older than 75 with acute or convalescent COVID-19. The sequenced material came from peripheral blood. The genes are TRBV3-1 (or the pseudogene TRBV3-2) and TRBJ1-6; no definite D call. Here the CDR3 reads CASSQDSNSPLHF. CDR3 DNA sequence: TGTGCCAGCAGCCAAGACAGTAATTCACCCCTCCACTTT.